This TCR beta chain was identified in a study of identifying expanded T cells in peripheral blood. General study points: Over around two and four weeks, about 15 and 19 clones changed, versus approximately 1.2 between replicates. Clone count variance between roughly 2-week samples rose with total template count.

Turning to this clone: The antigen is unknown.

During the collection period, no donor immune events like infections were recorded. V shed 2 bases, J shed 2 bases, and the junction held 6 bases outside the gene matches. This CDR3 is 15 amino acids long. Germline assignment: CDR1 LNHDA and CDR2 SQIVND (reference sequence). Sequencing used immunoSEQ multiplex PCR; TCRdb keeps in-frame clones, though not all of them. The sample carries some 80,000 clones, 85% to 90% recorded once. V usage is TRBV19 and J usage is TRBJ2-7; 7 nucleotides line up with TRBD1. The sequenced sample consisted of blood. The TCR comes from a person aged 18-69 years in good health. In DNA form, the CDR3 reads TGTGCCAGTAGTATACGGACAGGAGTTACCTACGAGCAGTACTTC. Its translation is CASSIRTGVTYEQYF.